One sample yielded the 8 T cell receptor beta chains listed below, sequenced in a study of blood T cell repertoires in COVID-19. TCRdb's table, derived via immunoSEQ multiplex PCR, lists solely in-frame clones and lacks some. The data show approximately 300,000 clones, over 75% seen once. Sequenced sample: peripheral blood. The receptors were sampled from a young woman with COVID-19, enrolled during active disease.

The chain combines TRBV3-1 (or the pseudogene TRBV3-2) with TRBJ2-7; 9 nucleotides align to TRBD2. Germline V gene data show CDR1 as LGHDT and CDR2 as YNNKEL (reference sequence). The V segment lost 3 bases and the J segment 2 bases; nucleotides outside the gene matches: 11. The CDR3 covers 17 residues. The CDR3 here is CASSQGTLAGGPYEQYF. As DNA, the CDR3 is TGTGCCAGCAGCCAGGGGACTTTGGCGGGAGGGCCCTACGAGCAGTACTTC.

The gene calls are TRBV30 and TRBJ1-2; 7 bases line up with TRBD1. The CDR3 extends over 17 amino acids. V shed 0 bases, J shed 2 bases, and the junction held 12 bases outside the gene matches. CDR1 and CDR2 from the germline V gene are GTSNPN and SVGIG (reference sequence). The CDR3, as DNA: TGTGCCTGGAGTGTACGTTGGCAGGGGGGTTCGAACTATGGCTACACCTTC. This encodes CAWSVRWQGGSNYGYTF.

The chain uses TRBV5-1 and TRBJ1-1; D is unclear. V lost 2 bases, J lost 0 bases, and 5 bases lay in between. CDR1 SGHRS and CDR2 YFSETQ come from the germline V gene. This CDR3 comprises 13 residues. In DNA form, the CDR3 reads TGCGCCAGCAGCTTCGCAGTGAACACTGAAGCTTTCTTT. Encoded protein: CASSFAVNTEAFF.

The chain employs TRBV2 and TRBJ1-5, with 7 bases lining up with TRBD1. CDR3 size: 13 residues. Germline CDR1 reads SNHLY; CDR2 reads FYNNEI. V was clipped by 4 bases and J by 6 bases; unmatched bases: 3. The CDR3 spells CASSGQGTQPQHF. The DNA of the CDR3 is TGTGCCAGCAGTGGACAGGGAACTCAGCCCCAGCATTTT. Using reference TRBV2 and TRBJ1-5 for the parts outside the CDR3, the full variable domain is EPEVTQTPSHQVTQMGQEVILRCVPISNHLYFYWYRQILGQKVEFLVSFYNNEISEKSEIFDDQFSVERPDGSNFTLKIRSTKLEDSAMYFCASSGQGTQPQHFGDGTRLSIL.

This clone appeared a few times. The same CDR3 can be traced to other DNA sequences in this sample. J is TRBJ2-7 and V is TRBV2; D is possibly TRBD1 (5 bases). The CDR3 spans 12 residues. CDR1 is SNHLY, CDR2 FYNNEI, per germline. The germline V and J ends were trimmed by 2 bases and 4 bases, with 6 bases remaining between them. The CDR3 DNA follows: TGTGCCAGCAGTGAACAGGGATACGAGCAGTACTTC. This gives the protein CASSEQGYEQYF.

This clone was detected once. The rearrangement uses TRBV28 and TRBJ1-1; TRBD1 matches 9 bases. After removal of 7 bases from V and 6 bases from J, the junction contained 9 bases not matched to a gene. The CDR3 has 14 amino acids. Germline assignment: CDR1 MDHEN and CDR2 SYDVKM. In nucleotides, the CDR3 is TGTGCCAGCACCTCGACAGGGGGAATCTCTGAAGCTTTCTTT. This encodes CASTSTGGISEAFF.

The chain links TRBV7-3 to TRBJ1-4; D may be TRBD1 (5 bases). The germline V gene encodes CDR1 SGHTA and CDR2 FQGTGA. CDR3 size: 15 residues. The V end lost 4 bases, the J end lost 0 bases, and 9 bases lay between the germline ends. This CDR3 is CASSSDSSTNEKLFF. The CDR3 nucleotides read TGTGCCAGCAGCTCCGACAGTTCAACTAATGAAAAACTGTTTTTT.

The chain has TRBV27 and TRBJ1-5, with D possibly TRBD1 on 5 matching bases. Trimming removed 6 bases at V and 6 bases at J, with 15 bases between. The CDR3 runs 14 residues. Germline values: CDR1 MNHEY, CDR2 SMNVEV (reference sequence). CDR3 DNA: TGTGCCAGCAGGGACGGGGGATCTGGTCAGCCCCAGCATTTT. This sequence encodes CASRDGGSGQPQHF.